The present TCR beta chain was sequenced within a study of graft-versus-host responses after intestinal transplantation. Study context: Multivisceral, liver-intestinal, or isolated intestinal grafts were transplanted into recipients. Every recipient had anti-thymocyte globulin induction and three to four years of tacrolimus plus steroids.

As regards this clone: Its cognate antigen is unknown.

Sequencing was performed with immunoSEQ multiplex PCR; in TCRdb, only in-frame clones are kept and a portion is missing. The table includes some 9,800 clones, around 94% detected once. The junction had 8 bases not matched to a gene; V was cut back by 4 bases and J by 9 bases. This CDR3 region has 16 residues. In germline, CDR1 is MNHEY, CDR2 SMNVEV (reference sequence). Study results and limitations: Recipient-marrow GvH clones were detected, some having first appeared in ileum or blood.

The V gene is TRBV27, the J gene TRBJ2-1, with 14 bases matching TRBD2. The receptor was isolated from a human patient who received an intestinal transplant, so some T cells may come from the graft donor. The sample was PBMCs, taken 8 days after intestinal transplant. DNA for the CDR3: TGTGCCAGCAGTTCGGGACTAGCGGGGGCCCCGGGTGAGCAGTTCTTC. As protein: CASSSGLAGAPGEQFF.